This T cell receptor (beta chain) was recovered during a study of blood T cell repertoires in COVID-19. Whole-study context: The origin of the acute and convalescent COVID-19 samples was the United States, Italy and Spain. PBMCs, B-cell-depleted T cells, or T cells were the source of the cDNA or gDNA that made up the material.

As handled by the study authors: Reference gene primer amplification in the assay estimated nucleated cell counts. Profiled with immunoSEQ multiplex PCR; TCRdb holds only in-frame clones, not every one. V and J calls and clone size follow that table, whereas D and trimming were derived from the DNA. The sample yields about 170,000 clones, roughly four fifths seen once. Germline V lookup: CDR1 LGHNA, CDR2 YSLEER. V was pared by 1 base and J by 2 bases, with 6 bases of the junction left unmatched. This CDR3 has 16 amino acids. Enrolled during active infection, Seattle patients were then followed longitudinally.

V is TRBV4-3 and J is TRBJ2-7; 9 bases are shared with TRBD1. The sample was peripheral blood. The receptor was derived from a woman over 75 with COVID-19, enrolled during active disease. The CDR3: CASSQGAGTGTYEQYF. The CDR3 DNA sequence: TGCGCCAGCAGCCAAGGAGCCGGGACAGGGACCTACGAGCAGTACTTC.